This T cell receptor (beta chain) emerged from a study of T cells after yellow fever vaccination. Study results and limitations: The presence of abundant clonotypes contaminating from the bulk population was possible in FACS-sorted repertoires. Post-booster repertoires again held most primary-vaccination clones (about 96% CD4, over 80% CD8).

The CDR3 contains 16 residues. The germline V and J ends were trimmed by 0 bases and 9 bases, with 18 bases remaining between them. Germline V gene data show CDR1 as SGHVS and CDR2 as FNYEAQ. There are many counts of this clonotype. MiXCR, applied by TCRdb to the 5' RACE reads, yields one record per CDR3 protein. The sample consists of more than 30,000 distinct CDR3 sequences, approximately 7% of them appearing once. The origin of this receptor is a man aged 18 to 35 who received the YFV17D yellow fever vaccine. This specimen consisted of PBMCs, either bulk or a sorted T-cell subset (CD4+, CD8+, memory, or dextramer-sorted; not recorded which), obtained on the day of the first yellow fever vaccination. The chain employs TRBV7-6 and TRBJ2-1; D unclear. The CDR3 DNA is TGTGCCAGCAGCTTAGCGCCTTCGGCAACGGGCCTTGAGCAGTTCTTC. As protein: CASSLAPSATGLEQFF.